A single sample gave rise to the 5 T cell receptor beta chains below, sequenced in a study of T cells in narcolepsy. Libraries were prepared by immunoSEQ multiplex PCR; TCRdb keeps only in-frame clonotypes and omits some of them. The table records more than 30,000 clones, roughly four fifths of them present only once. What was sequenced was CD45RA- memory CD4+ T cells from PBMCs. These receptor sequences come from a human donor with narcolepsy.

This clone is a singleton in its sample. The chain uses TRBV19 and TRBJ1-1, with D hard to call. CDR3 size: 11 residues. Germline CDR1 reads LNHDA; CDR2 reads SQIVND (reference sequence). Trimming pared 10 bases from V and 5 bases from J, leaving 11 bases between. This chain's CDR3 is CATREETEAFF. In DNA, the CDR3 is TGTGCCACAAGGGAGGAGACTGAAGCTTTCTTT.

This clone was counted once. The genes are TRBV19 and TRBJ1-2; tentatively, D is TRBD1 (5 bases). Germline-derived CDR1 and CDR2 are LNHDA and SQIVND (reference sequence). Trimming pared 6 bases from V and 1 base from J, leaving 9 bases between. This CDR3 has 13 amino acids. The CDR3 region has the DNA TGTGCCAGTAGGACAGCAATTAACTATGGCTACACCTTC. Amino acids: CASRTAINYGYTF.

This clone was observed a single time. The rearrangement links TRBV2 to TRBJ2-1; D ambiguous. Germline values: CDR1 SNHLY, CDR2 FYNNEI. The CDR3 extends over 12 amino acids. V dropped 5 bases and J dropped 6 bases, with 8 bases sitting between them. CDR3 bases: TGTGCCAGCAGTCTTAGATTCAATGAGCAGTTCTTC. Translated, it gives CASSLRFNEQFF.

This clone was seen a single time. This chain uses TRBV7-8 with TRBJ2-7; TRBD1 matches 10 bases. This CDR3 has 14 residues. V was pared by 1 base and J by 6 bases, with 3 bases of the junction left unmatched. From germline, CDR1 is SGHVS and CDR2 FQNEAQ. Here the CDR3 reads CASSLVRTGGEQYV. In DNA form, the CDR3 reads TGTGCCAGCAGCTTAGTGAGGACAGGGGGCGAGCAGTACGTC.

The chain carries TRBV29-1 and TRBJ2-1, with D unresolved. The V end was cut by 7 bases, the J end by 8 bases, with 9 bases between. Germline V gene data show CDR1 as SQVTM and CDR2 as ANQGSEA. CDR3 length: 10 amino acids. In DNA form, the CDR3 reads TGCAGCGGTTCGGATCATGAGCAGTTCTTC. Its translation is CSGSDHEQFF.